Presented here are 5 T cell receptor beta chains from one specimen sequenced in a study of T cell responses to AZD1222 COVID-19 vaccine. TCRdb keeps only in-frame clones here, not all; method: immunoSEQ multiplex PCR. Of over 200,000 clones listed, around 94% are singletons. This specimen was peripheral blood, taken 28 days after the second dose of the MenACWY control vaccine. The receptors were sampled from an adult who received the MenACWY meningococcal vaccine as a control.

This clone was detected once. CDR3 coding DNA: TGTGCCAGCAGTTATGGTAGCGCTAGTTCCTACAATGAGCAGTTCTTC. This gives the protein CASSYGSASSYNEQFF. V is TRBV6-2 or TRBV6-3 and J is TRBJ2-1, with a possible D match to TRBD2 (5 bases). This CDR3 contains 16 residues. V was clipped by 3 bases and J by 1 base, with 13 bases between them. Germline V gene lookup returns CDR1 MNHEY and CDR2 SVGEGT.

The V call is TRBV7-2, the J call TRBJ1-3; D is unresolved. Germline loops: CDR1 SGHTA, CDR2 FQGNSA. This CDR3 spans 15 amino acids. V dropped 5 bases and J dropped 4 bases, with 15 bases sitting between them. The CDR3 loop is CASSPVESWGNTIYF. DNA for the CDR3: TGTGCCAGCAGCCCGGTGGAGAGTTGGGGAAACACCATATATTTT.

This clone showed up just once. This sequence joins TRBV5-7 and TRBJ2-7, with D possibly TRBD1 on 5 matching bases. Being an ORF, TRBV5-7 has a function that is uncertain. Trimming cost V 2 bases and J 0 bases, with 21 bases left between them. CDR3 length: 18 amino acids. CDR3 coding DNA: TGTGCCAGCAGCTTCCTCCTAGAACAGGACGAAAGCTCCTACGAGCAGTACTTC. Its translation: CASSFLLEQDESSYEQYF.

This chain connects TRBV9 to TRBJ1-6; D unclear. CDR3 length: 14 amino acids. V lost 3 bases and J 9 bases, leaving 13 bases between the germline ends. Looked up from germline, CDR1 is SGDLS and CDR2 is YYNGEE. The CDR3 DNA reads TGTGCCAGCAGCGAGACGTTTGTCGGTTCACCCCTCCACTTT. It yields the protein CASSETFVGSPLHF. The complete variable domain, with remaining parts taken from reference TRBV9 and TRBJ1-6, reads DSGVTQTPKHLITATGQRVTLRCSPRSGDLSVYWYQQSLDQGLQFLIQYYNGEERAKGNILERFSAQQFPDLHSELNLSSLELGDSALYFCASSETFVGSPLHFGNGTRLTVT.

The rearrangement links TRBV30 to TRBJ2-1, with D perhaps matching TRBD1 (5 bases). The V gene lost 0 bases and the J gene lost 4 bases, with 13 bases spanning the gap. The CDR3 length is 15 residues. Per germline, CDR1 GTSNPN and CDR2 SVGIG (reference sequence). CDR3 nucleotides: TGTGCCTGGAGTGTTCTGGACATTAAATACAATGAGCAGTTCTTC. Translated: CAWSVLDIKYNEQFF.